Listed here are 24 T cell receptor beta chains from one sample, sequenced in a study of technical replicates of blood from a few donors. Profiling relied on immunoSEQ multiplex PCR, and the TCRdb table lists in-frame clones only, not all of them. The top ten hold 5.6% of the sample, which has fewer than 70,000 clones, 86% seen once. Material for sequencing was PBMCs. The source is a human donor in good health. Some clones in this sample may be carry-over from other donors' samples.

The CDR3 sequence is CASSVDKGANNEQFF. The CDR3 DNA sequence: TGTGCCAGCAGTGTCGACAAGGGGGCTAACAATGAGCAGTTCTTC. The rearrangement links TRBV25-1 to TRBJ2-1, with 7 bases lining up with TRBD1. CDR1 is MGHDK, CDR2 SYGVNS, per germline. There are 15 residues in the CDR3. V shed 4 bases, J shed 5 bases, and the junction held 8 bases outside the gene matches.

The chain combines TRBV27 with TRBJ2-7; D call uncertain. Germline CDR1 MNHEY, CDR2 SMNVEV (reference sequence). V was shortened by 5 bases and J by 1 base, with 15 bases between the two germline ends. The CDR3 runs 15 residues. The CDR3 region is CASSAIQLKSYEQYF. Written as DNA, the CDR3 is TGTGCCAGCAGTGCGATACAGTTGAAATCCTACGAGCAGTACTTC.

This clone was seen just once. This chain joins TRBV25-1 and TRBJ1-2; 11 bases are a match to TRBD1. The CDR3 sequence is 14 residues long. The germline gives CDR1 MGHDK, CDR2 SYGVNS. V shed 8 bases, J shed 8 bases, and the junction held 10 bases outside the gene matches. CDR3 in amino acids: CASSRPGTGGGYTF. The CDR3 nucleotides are TGTGCCAGCTCACGTCCCGGGACAGGGGGGGGCTACACCTTC.

The CDR3 sequence is CASSPPWRRSEAFF. CDR3 coding DNA: TGTGCCAGCAGCCCGCCGTGGCGGCGATCTGAAGCTTTCTTT. V is TRBV9 and J is TRBJ1-1; D remains unclear. The CDR3 has 14 amino acids. Per the germline V gene, CDR1 is SGDLS and CDR2 is YYNGEE. Trimming shortened V by 4 bases and J by 6 bases, and 16 bases separated the two germline ends.

This sequence joins TRBV11-2 and TRBJ1-2, with 10 bases matching TRBD1. The ends lost 1 base at V and 6 bases at J; junction bases unmatched: 2. From germline, CDR1 is SGHAT and CDR2 FQNNGV. This CDR3 is built from 14 residues. CDR3 region: CASSLGQGANGYTF. In DNA form, the CDR3 reads TGTGCCAGCAGCTTAGGACAGGGGGCTAATGGCTACACCTTC.

V and J are TRBV7-2 and TRBJ1-2; D perhaps matches TRBD1 (6 bases). This CDR3 region has 14 residues. Germline V gene sequence: CDR1 SGHTA, CDR2 FQGNSA. With 5 bases removed from V and 8 bases from J, the gap between germline ends came to 18 bases. CDR3 DNA sequence: TGTGCCAGCAGCCGGGGACACGGCGGCGGGGGCTACACCTTC. Amino acids: CASSRGHGGGGYTF.

The chain links TRBV30 to TRBJ2-1; D not resolved. The germline CDR1 and CDR2 sequences are GTSNPN and SVGIG (reference sequence). With 0 bases removed from V and 7 bases from J, the gap between germline ends came to 10 bases. The CDR3 consists of 13 residues. The CDR3 DNA reads as TGTGCCTGGAGTGTAGAGATGCGGAATGAGCAGTTCTTC. Its protein is CAWSVEMRNEQFF.

V and J are TRBV5-1 and TRBJ2-7; D may be TRBD2 (5 bases). V was shortened by 3 bases and J by 7 bases, with 17 bases between the two germline ends. The germline V gene has CDR1 SGHRS and CDR2 YFSETQ. The CDR3 sequence is 14 residues long. The CDR3 DNA is TGCGCCAGCAGCTCCTTAGGCGGGCAGGAGGAGCAGTACTTC. Residues: CASSSLGGQEEQYF.

The J gene is TRBJ2-7, the V gene TRBV4-2; 7 bases align to TRBD1. V lost 0 bases to trimming and J lost 3 bases; unmatched junction nucleotides: 5. The CDR3 loop spans 15 amino acids. Germline CDR1 LGHNA, CDR2 YNFKEQ. Here the CDR3 DNA reads TGTGCCAGCAGCCAAGATAGGGGACAGAGCTACGAGCAGTACTTC. It codes for CASSQDRGQSYEQYF.

The J gene is TRBJ2-3, the V gene TRBV4-1; perhaps TRBD2 as D (6 bases). Trimming removed 0 bases from V and 4 bases from J, with 14 bases in between. The germline V gene has CDR1 MGHRA and CDR2 YSYEKL. There are 16 residues in the CDR3. CDR3 DNA: TGCGCCAGCAGCCAAGATTGGGCGGGGTCTGCAGATACGCAGTATTTT. Protein sequence: CASSQDWAGSADTQYF.

The V call is TRBV29-1, the J call TRBJ2-6, with 8 bases lining up with TRBD2. V was clipped by 5 bases and J by 0 bases; unmatched bases: 6. The germline gives CDR1 SQVTM, CDR2 ANQGSEA. The CDR3 has 16 amino acids. The CDR3 loop is CSVRGGSFSGANVLTF. CDR3 sequence (DNA): TGCAGCGTTCGGGGGGGCTCCTTCTCTGGGGCCAACGTCCTGACTTTC.

The chain joins TRBV4-1 to TRBJ2-7; 9 bases are shared with TRBD2. Looked up from germline, CDR1 is MGHRA and CDR2 is YSYEKL. The junction had 12 bases not matched to a gene; V was cut back by 1 base and J by 2 bases. CDR3 size: 18 residues. This chain's CDR3 is CASSQGLGPSGATYEQYF. As DNA, the CDR3 is TGCGCCAGCAGCCAAGGTTTGGGGCCTAGCGGGGCAACCTACGAGCAGTACTTC.

V usage is TRBV7-3 and J usage is TRBJ2-5; D is possibly TRBD2 (6 bases). The CDR3 is 14 residues long. CDR1 is SGHTA, CDR2 FQGTGA, per germline. V was shortened by 5 bases and J by 5 bases, with 15 bases between the two germline ends. DNA of the CDR3: TGTGCCAGCAGCCGGGACGGGGGTCGGGAGACCCAGTACTTC. It yields the protein CASSRDGGRETQYF.

The gene calls are TRBV5-6 and TRBJ2-5; D uncertain. The germline gives CDR1 SGHDT, CDR2 YYEEEE. CDR3 length: 12 residues. Trimming removed 2 bases from V and 2 bases from J, with 4 bases in between. The CDR3 reads CASSFLQETQYF. The DNA of the CDR3 is TGTGCCAGCAGCTTCCTACAAGAGACCCAGTACTTC.

The rearrangement uses TRBV7-8 and TRBJ2-1; 13 bases are a match to TRBD2. The germline gives CDR1 SGHVS, CDR2 FQNEAQ. V trimming: 7 bases; J trimming: 2 bases; junction bases outside the gene matches: 14. The CDR3 has 19 amino acids. CDR3 in DNA: TGTGCCAGCACCCACGGGGGACTAGCGGGGCGTCGGACCTACAATGAGCAGTTCTTC. Amino acid sequence: CASTHGGLAGRRTYNEQFF.

The V call is TRBV11-2, the J call TRBJ1-2; no firm D call. CDR1 is SGHAT and CDR2 is FQNNGV in the germline V gene. V was pared by 4 bases and J by 2 bases, with 11 bases between. The CDR3 runs to 14 residues. The CDR3 sequence: CASSSVPENYGYTF. The CDR3 nucleotides read TGTGCCAGCAGCTCCGTACCTGAGAACTATGGCTACACCTTC.

The chain carries TRBV12-5 and TRBJ2-7; perhaps TRBD2 as D (6 bases). CDR3 length equals 15 residues. Germline values: CDR1 LGHNT, CDR2 FRNRAP. The ends were cut back, 4 bases at V and 5 bases at J, with 18 bases in the middle. In DNA form, the CDR3 reads TGTGCTAGTGGTTCTATCCGCGGGAAGGTCGACGAGCAGTACTTC. Amino acids: CASGSIRGKVDEQYF.

The CDR3 sequence: CASSATGYYEQYF. Written as DNA, the CDR3 is TGTGCCAGCAGTGCAACAGGGTACTACGAGCAGTACTTC. The chain employs TRBV6-1 and TRBJ2-7, with a weak D call TRBD1 (6 bases). CDR1 is MNHNS and CDR2 is SASEGT in the germline V gene. This CDR3 is 13 amino acids long. V shed 4 bases and J shed 3 bases, with 10 bases lying between them.

The chain uses TRBV30 and TRBJ1-4; 7 bases align to TRBD1. V gave up 2 bases and J gave up 8 bases; unmatched junction bases: 8. The CDR3 sequence is 14 residues long. CDR1 is GTSNPN, CDR2 SVGIG, per germline (reference sequence). CDR3 sequence reads: CAWSKTGAKEKLFF. The CDR3 DNA sequence: TGTGCCTGGAGTAAAACAGGGGCAAAGGAAAAACTGTTTTTT.

Here the CDR3 reads CASSTRQGGNYGYTF. The CDR3 region has the DNA TGTGCCAGCAGTACGAGACAGGGGGGAAACTATGGCTACACCTTC. The rearrangement joins TRBV6-5 to TRBJ1-2, with 9 bases lining up with TRBD1. The J segment lost 2 bases and the V segment lost 5 bases, leaving 6 bases of the junction unmatched. CDR3 size: 15 residues. Per germline, CDR1 MNHEY and CDR2 SVGAGI.

This chain uses TRBV9 with TRBJ2-2; 14 nucleotides agree with TRBD2. Unmatched junction bases numbered 5, after V lost 3 bases and J lost 1 base. Germline loops: CDR1 SGDLS, CDR2 YYNGEE. The CDR3 extends over 18 amino acids. This CDR3 reads CASSEGLAGAVNTGELFF. The CDR3 nucleotides are TGTGCCAGCAGCGAGGGACTAGCGGGAGCGGTGAACACCGGGGAGCTGTTTTTT.

The rearrangement joins TRBV4-1 to TRBJ2-7; D gene unclear. V was clipped by 1 base and J by 3 bases, with 10 bases between them. The CDR3 has 14 residues. Germline CDR1 is MGHRA and CDR2 is YSYEKL. The CDR3 DNA is TGCGCCAGCAGCCAAGGTCTTGCGATCTACGAGCAGTACTTC. Translated, it gives CASSQGLAIYEQYF.

The chain employs TRBV5-1 and TRBJ2-7; 11 bases map to TRBD2. Germline CDR1 is SGHRS and CDR2 is YFSETQ. The CDR3 runs 15 residues. The V and J ends lost 4 bases and 3 bases, in that order; junction bases with no gene match: 6. The CDR3 here is CASSPTSGANYEQYF. The CDR3 DNA sequence: TGCGCCAGCAGCCCGACTAGCGGGGCAAACTACGAGCAGTACTTC.

The chain employs TRBV5-6 and TRBJ2-2; 8 nucleotides match TRBD1. The junction had 6 bases not matched to a gene; V was cut back by 0 bases and J by 5 bases. The length of the CDR3 is 16 residues. CDR1 and CDR2 from the germline V gene are SGHDT and YYEEEE. In DNA, the CDR3 is TGTGCCAGCAGCTTGGCCGGGCAGGGGGCGACCGGGGAGCTGTTTTTT. This codes for CASSLAGQGATGELFF.